This TCR beta chain derives from a study of neurological immune-mediated disorders. About this clonotype itself: Its antigen is as yet unknown. One junction end does not reproduce the germline sequence, and a read error may be involved.

Per germline, CDR1 SGHKS and CDR2 YYEKEE (reference sequence). The CDR3 length is 14 residues. The making of cDNA relied on 5'RACE with 10-nucleotide random UMIs. TCRdb reanalysed the 5' RACE reads using MiXCR and keeps one entry per CDR3 protein. The sample has roughly 27,000 distinct CDR3 sequences, about 21% seen once. Study results and limitations: In HTLV-1-associated myelopathy, TCR clonal expansion was greatest, and in multiple sclerosis it was least, below healthy controls.

This clonotype was obtained from an older woman in good health. The chain has TRBV5-5 and TRBJ2-1, with TRBD1 matching 7 bases. Sequenced input: PBMCs. The CDR3 spells CASSLEVRGNEQFF. CDR3 in DNA: TGTGCTAGCAGCTTGGAGGTCAGGGGGAATGAGCAGTTCTTC.